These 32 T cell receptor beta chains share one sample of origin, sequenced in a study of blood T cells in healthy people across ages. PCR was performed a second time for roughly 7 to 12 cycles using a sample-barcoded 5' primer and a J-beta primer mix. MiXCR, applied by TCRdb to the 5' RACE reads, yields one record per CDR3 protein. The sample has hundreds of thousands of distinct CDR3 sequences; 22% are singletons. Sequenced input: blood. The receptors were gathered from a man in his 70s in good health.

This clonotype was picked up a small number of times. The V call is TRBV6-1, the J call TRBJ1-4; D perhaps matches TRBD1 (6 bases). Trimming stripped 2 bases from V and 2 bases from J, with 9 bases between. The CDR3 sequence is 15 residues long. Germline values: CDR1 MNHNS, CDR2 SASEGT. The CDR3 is CASSEQGSTNEKLFF. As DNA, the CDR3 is TGTGCCAGCAGTGAACAGGGGTCGACTAATGAAAAACTGTTTTTT.

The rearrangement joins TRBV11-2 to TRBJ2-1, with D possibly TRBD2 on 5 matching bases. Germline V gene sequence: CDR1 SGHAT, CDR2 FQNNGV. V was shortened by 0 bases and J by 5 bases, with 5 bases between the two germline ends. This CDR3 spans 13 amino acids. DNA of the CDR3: TGTGCCAGCAGCTTAGAACTAGACAATGAGCAGTTCTTC. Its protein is CASSLELDNEQFF. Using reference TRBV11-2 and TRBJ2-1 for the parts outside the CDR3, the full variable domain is EAGVAQSPRYKIIEKRQSVAFWCNPISGHATLYWYQQILGQGPKLLIQFQNNGVVDDSQLPKDRFSAERLKGVDSTLKIQPAKLEDSAVYLCASSLELDNEQFFGPGTRLTVL.

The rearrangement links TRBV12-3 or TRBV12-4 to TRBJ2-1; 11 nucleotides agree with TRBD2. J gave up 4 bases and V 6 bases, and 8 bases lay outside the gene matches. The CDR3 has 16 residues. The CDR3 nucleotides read TGTGCCAGCAGCCTCCGAAGACTAGCGGGGTACAATGAGCAGTTCTTC. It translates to CASSLRRLAGYNEQFF.

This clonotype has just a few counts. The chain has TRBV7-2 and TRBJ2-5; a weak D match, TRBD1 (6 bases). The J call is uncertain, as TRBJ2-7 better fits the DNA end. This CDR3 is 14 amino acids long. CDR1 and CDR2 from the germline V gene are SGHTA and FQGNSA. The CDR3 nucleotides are TGTGCCAGCAGCTTAGGGGACAAATCCTACGAGCAGTACGTC. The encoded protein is CASSLGDKSYEQYV.

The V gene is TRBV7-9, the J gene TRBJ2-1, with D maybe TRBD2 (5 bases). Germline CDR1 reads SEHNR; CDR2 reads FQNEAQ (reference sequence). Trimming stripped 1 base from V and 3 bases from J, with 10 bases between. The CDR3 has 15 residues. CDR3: CASSLGWGVYNEQFF. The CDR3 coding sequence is TGTGCCAGCAGCTTAGGATGGGGAGTCTACAATGAGCAGTTCTTC.

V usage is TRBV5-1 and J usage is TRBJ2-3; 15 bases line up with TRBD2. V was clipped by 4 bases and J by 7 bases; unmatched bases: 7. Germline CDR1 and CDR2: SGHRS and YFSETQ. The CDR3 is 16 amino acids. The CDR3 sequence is CASSPGLAGGRNTQYF. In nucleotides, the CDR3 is TGCGCCAGCAGCCCCGGACTAGCGGGAGGGCGAAATACGCAGTATTTT.

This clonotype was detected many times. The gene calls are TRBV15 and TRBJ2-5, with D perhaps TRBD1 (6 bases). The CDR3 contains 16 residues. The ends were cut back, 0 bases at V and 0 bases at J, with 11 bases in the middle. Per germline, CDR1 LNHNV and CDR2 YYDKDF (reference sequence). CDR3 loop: CATSRDKGTYQETQYF. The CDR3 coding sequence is TGTGCCACCAGCAGAGATAAAGGGACATACCAAGAGACCCAGTACTTC.

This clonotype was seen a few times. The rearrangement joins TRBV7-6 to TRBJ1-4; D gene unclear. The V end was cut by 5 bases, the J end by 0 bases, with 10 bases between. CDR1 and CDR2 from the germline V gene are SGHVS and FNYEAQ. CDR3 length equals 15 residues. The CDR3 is CASSLRGSTNEKLFF. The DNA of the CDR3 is TGTGCCAGCAGCCTGAGAGGATCAACTAATGAAAAACTGTTTTTT.

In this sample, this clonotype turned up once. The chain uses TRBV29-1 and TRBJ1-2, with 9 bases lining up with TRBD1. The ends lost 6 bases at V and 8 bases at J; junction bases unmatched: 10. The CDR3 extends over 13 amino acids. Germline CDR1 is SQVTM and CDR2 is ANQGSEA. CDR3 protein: CSVQSRDRVGYTF. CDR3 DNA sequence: TGCAGCGTCCAGAGCCGGGACAGGGTAGGCTACACCTTC.

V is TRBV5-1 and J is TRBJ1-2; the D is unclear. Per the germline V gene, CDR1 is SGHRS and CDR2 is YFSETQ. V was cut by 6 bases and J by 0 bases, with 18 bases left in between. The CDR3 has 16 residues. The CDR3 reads CASTKLLDGPNYGYTF. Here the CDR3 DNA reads TGCGCCAGCACTAAACTCCTGGACGGCCCTAACTATGGCTACACCTTC.

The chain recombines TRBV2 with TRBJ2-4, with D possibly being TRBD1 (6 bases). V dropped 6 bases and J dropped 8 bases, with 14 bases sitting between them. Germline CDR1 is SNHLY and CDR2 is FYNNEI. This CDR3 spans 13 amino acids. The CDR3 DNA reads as TGTGCCAGCAGGGATTCAGGGGTGGACATTCAGTACTTC. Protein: CASRDSGVDIQYF. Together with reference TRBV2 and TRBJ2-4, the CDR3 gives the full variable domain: EPEVTQTPSHQVTQMGQEVILRCVPISNHLYFYWYRQILGQKVEFLVSFYNNEISEKSEIFDDQFSVERPDGSNFTLKIRSTKLEDSAMYFCASRDSGVDIQYFGAGTRLSVL.

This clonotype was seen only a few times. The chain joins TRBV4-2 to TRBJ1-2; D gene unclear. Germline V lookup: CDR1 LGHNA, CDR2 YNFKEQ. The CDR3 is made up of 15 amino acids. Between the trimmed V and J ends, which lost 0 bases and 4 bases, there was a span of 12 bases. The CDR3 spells CASSQDAPGGYGYTF. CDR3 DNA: TGTGCCAGCAGCCAAGATGCGCCGGGCGGCTATGGCTACACCTTC.

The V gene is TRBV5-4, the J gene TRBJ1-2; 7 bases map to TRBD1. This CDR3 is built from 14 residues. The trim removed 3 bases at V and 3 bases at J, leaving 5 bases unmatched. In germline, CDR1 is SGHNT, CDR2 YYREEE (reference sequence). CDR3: CASSSGTADYGYTF. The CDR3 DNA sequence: TGTGCCAGCAGCTCCGGGACAGCAGACTATGGCTACACCTTC. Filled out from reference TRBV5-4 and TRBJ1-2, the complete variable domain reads ETGVTQSPTHLIKTRGQQVTLRCSSQSGHNTVSWYQQALGQGPQFIFQYYREEENGRGNFPPRFSGLQFPNYSSELNVNALELDDSALYLCASSSGTADYGYTFGSGTRLTVV.

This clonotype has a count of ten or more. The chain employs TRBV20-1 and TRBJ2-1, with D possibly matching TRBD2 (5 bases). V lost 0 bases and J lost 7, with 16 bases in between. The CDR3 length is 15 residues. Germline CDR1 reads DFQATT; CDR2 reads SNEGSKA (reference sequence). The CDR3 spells CSAREASTGGNEQFF. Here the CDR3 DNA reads TGCAGTGCTAGAGAGGCTAGCACGGGTGGAAATGAGCAGTTCTTC.

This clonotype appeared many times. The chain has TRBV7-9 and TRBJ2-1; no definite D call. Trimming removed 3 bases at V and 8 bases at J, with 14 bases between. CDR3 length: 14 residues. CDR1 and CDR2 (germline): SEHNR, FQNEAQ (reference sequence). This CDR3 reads CASSFESQAYEQFF. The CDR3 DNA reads TGTGCCAGCAGCTTCGAATCGCAAGCCTATGAGCAGTTCTTC.

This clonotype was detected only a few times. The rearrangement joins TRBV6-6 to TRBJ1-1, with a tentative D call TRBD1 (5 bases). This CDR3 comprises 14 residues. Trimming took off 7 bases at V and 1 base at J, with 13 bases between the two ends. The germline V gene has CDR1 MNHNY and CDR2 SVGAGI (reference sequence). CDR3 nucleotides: TGTGCCAGCAACCTCGGGGGGGGGAACACTGAAGCTTTCTTT. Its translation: CASNLGGGNTEAFF.

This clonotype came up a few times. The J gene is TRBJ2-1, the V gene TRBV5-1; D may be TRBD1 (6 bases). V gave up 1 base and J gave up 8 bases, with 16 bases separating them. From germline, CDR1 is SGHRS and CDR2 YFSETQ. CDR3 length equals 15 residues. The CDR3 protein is CASSLSGQLWDEQFF. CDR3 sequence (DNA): TGCGCCAGCAGCTTGTCCGGACAGCTTTGGGATGAGCAGTTCTTC.

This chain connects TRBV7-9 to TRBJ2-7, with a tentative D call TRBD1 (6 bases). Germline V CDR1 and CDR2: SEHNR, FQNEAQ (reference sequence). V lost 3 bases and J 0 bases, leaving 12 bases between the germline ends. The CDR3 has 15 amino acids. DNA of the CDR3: TGTGCCAGCAGCTTCCCCCGGGACAACTCCTACGAGCAGTACTTC. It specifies CASSFPRDNSYEQYF.

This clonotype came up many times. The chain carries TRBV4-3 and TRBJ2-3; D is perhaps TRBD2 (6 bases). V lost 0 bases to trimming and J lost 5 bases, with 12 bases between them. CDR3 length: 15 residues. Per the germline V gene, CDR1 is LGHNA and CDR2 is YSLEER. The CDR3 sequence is CASSQDRISGDTQYF. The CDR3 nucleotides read TGCGCCAGCAGCCAAGATCGGATTAGCGGAGATACGCAGTATTTT.

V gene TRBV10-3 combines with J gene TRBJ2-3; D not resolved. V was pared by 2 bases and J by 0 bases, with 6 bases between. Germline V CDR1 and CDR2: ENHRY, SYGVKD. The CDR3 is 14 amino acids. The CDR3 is CAISESTSTDTQYF. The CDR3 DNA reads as TGTGCCATCAGTGAGAGCACCAGCACAGATACGCAGTATTTT.

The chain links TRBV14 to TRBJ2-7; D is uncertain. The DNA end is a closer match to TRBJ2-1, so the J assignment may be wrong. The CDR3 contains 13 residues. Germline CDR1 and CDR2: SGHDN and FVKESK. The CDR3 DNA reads TGTGCCAGCAGCCAAGCAGGTTCCAATGAGCAGTTCTTC. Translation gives CASSQAGSNEQFF.

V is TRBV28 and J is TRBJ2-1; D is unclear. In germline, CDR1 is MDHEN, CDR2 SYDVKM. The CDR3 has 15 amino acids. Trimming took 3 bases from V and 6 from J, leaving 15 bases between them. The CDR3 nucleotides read TGTGCCAGCAGTTTTGGGTGGTTCGGGCCCAATGAGCAGTTCTTC. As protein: CASSFGWFGPNEQFF.

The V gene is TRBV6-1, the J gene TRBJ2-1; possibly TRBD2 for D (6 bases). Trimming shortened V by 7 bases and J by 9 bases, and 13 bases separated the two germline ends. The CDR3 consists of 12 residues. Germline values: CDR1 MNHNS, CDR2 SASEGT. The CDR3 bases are TGTGCCAGCAACCGGCGGGGCAGTGAGCAGTTCTTC. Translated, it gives CASNRRGSEQFF.

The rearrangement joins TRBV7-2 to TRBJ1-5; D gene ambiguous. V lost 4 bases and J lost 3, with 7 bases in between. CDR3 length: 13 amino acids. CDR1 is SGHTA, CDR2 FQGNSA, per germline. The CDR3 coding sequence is TGTGCCAGCAGCTGGGAAAACAATCAGCCCCAGCATTTT. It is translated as CASSWENNQPQHF.

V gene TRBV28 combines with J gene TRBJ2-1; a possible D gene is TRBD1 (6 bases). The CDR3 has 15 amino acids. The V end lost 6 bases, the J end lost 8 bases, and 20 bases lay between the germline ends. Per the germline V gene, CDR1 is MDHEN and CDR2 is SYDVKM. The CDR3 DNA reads TGTGCCAGCAGCGTATTCCGGGACACCCTCCATGAGCAGTTCTTC. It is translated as CASSVFRDTLHEQFF.

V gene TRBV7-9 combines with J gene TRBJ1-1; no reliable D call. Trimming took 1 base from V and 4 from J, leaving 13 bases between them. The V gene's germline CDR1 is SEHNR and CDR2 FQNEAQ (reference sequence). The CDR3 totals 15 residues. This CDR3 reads CASSLGSGKATEAFF. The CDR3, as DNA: TGTGCCAGCAGCTTAGGATCCGGGAAGGCCACTGAAGCTTTCTTT.

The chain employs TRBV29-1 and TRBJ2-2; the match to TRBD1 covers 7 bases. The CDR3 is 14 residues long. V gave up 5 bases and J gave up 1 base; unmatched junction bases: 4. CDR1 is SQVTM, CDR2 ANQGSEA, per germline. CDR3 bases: TGCAGCGTTCACCGACAGGGGAACACCGGGGAGCTGTTTTTT. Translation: CSVHRQGNTGELFF.

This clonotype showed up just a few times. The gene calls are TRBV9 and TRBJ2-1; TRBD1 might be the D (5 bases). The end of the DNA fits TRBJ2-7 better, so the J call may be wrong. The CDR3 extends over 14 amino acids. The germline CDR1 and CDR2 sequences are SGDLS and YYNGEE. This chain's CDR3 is CASSANRLSYEQYF. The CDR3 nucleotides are TGTGCCAGCAGCGCAAACAGGTTGTCGTACGAGCAGTACTTC.

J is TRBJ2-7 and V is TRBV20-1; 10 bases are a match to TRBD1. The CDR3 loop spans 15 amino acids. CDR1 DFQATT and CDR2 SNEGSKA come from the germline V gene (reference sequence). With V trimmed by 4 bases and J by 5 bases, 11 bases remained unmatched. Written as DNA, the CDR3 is TGCAGTGCTATACCAGGGACAGGGGCGCAGGACGAGCAGTACTTC. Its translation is CSAIPGTGAQDEQYF.

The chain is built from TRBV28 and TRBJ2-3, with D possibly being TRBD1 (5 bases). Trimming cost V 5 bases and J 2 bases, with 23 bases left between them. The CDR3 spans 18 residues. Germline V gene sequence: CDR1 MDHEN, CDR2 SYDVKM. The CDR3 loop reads CASSPPGHSSYTTDTQYF. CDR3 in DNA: TGTGCCAGCAGTCCGCCCGGACACTCTAGTTACACCACAGATACGCAGTATTTT.

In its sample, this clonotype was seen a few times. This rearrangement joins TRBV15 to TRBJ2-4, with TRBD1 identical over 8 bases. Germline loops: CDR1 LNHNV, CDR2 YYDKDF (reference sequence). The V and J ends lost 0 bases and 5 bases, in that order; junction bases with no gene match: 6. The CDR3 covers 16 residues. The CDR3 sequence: CATSRDPGQGQNIQYF. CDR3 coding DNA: TGTGCCACCAGCAGAGACCCCGGACAGGGACAAAACATTCAGTACTTC.

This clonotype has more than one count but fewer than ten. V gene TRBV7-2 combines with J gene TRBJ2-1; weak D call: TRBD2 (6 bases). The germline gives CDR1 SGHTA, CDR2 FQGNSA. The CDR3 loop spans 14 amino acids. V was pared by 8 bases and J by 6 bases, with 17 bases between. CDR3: CASSPAGSGNEQFF. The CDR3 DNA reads TGTGCCAGCTCCCCCGCGGGATCGGGCAATGAGCAGTTCTTC.